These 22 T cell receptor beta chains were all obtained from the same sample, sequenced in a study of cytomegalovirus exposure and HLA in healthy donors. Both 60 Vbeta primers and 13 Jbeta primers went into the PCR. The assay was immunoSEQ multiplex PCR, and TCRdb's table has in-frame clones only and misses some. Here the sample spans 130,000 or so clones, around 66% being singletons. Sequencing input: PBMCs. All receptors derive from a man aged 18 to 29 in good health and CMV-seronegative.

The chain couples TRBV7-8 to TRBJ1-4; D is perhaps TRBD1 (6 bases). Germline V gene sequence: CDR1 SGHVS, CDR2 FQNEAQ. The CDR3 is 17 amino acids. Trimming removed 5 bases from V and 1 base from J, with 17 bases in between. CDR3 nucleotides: TGTGCCAGCAGCCCCAGAGGGGGGGCTGGAACTAATGAAAAACTGTTTTTT. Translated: CASSPRGGAGTNEKLFF.

CDR3 loop: CASSLVAAGYEQYF. The CDR3, as DNA: TGTGCCAGCAGCTTAGTGGCTGCAGGCTACGAGCAGTACTTC. The V and J genes are TRBV7-2 and TRBJ2-7; no reliable D call. The germline V gene encodes CDR1 SGHTA and CDR2 FQGNSA. The germline V and J ends were trimmed by 1 base and 3 bases, with 10 bases remaining between them. The CDR3 has 14 residues.

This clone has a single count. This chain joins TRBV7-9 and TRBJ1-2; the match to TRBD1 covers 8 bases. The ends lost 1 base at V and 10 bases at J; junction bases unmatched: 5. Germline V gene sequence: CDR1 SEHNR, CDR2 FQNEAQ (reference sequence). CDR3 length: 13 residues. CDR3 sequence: CASSLGTGCVYTF. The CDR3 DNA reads TGTGCCAGCAGCTTAGGGACAGGGTGTGTCTACACCTTC. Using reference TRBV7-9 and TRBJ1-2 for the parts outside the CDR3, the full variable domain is DTGVSQNPRHKITKRGQNVTFRCDPISEHNRLYWYRQTLGQGPEFLTYFQNEAQLEKSRLLSDRFSAERPKGSFSTLEIQRTEQGDSAMYLCASSLGTGCVYTFGSGTRLTVV.

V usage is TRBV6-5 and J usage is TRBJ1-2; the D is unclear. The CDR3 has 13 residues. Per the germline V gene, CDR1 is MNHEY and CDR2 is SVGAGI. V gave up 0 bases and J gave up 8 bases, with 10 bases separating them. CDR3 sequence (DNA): TGTGCCAGCAGTTACTCGGAGGTTGGCGGCTACACCTTC. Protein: CASSYSEVGGYTF.

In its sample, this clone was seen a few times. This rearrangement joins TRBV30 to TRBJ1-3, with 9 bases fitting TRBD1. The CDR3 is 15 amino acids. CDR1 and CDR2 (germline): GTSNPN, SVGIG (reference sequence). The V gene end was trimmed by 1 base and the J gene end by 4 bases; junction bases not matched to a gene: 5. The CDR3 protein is CAWSAIGTGGNTIYF. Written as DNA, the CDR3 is TGTGCCTGGAGTGCGATAGGGACAGGGGGAAACACCATATATTTT.

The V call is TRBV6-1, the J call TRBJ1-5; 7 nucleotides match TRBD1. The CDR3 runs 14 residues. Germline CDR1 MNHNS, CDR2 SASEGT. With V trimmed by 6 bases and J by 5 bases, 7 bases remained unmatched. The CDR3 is CASSYRGGDQPQHF. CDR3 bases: TGTGCCAGCAGCTACAGGGGTGGAGATCAGCCCCAGCATTTT.

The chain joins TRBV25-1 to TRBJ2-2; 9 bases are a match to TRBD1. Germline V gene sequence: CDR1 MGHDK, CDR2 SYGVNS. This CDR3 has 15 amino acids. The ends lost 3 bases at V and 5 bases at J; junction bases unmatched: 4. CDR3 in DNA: TGTGCCAGCAGTGAGGGGACAGGGAAAACCGGGGAGCTGTTTTTT. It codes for CASSEGTGKTGELFF.

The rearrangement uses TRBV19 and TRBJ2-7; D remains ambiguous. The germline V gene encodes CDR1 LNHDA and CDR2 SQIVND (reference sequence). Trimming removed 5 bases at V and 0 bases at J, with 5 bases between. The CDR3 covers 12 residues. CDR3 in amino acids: CASSLSSYEQYF. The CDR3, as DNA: TGTGCCAGTAGTTTGAGCTCCTACGAGCAGTACTTC.

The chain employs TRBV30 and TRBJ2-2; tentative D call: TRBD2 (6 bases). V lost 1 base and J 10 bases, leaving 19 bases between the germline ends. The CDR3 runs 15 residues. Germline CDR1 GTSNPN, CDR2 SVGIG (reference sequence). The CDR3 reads CAWSGGGHLIAELFF. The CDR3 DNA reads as TGTGCCTGGAGTGGGGGAGGACACCTAATAGCGGAGCTGTTTTTT.

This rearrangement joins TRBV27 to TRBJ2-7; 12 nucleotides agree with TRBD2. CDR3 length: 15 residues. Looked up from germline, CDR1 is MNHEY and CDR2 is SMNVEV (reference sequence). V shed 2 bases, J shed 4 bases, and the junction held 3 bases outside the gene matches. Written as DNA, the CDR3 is TGTGCCAGCAGTTTAAGACTAGCGGGAGCTTACGAGCAGTACTTC. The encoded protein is CASSLRLAGAYEQYF.

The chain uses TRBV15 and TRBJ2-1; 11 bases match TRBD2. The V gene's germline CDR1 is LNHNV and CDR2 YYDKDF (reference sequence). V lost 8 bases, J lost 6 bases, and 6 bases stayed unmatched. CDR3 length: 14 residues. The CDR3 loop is CATYSGRASNEQFF. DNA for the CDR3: TGTGCCACCTATAGCGGGAGGGCCTCCAATGAGCAGTTCTTC.

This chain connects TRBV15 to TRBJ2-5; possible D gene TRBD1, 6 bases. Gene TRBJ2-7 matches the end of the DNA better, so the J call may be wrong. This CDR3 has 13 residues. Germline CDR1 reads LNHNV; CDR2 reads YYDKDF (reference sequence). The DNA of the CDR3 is TGTGCCACCAGCAGAGTAACAGGGAGCGAGCAGTACTTC. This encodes CATSRVTGSEQYF.

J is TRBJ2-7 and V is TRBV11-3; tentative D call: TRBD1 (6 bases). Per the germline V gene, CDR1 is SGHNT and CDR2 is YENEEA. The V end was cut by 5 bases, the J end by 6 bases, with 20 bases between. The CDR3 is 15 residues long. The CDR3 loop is CASSLGLTGPGEQYF. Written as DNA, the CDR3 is TGTGCCAGCAGCCTAGGTCTAACAGGGCCAGGCGAGCAGTACTTC.

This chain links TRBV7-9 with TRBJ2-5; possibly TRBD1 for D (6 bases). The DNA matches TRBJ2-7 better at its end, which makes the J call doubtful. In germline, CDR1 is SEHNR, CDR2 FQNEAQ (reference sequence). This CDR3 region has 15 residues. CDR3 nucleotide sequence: TGTGCCAGCAGCTTAGTACAGGGCGTAGTAGGCGAGCAGTACTTC. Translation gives CASSLVQGVVGEQYF.

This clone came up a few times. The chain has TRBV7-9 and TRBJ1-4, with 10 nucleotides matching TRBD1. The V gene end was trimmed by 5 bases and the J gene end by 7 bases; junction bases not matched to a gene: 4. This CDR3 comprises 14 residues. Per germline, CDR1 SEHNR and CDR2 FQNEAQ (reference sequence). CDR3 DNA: TGTGCCAGCAGCCAAGGACAGGGGGGTGAAAAACTGTTTTTT. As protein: CASSQGQGGEKLFF.

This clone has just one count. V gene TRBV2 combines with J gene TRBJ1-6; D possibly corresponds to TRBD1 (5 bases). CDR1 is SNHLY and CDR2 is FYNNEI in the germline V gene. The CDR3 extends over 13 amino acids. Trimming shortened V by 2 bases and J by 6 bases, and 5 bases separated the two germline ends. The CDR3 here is CASSEQGNSPLHF. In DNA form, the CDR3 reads TGTGCCAGCAGTGAACAGGGTAATTCACCCCTCCACTTT.

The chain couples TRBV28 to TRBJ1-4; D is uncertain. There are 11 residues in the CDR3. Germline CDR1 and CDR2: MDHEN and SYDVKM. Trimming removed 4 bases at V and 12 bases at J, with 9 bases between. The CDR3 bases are TGTGCCAGCAGTTCTAGGTTGGAACTGTTTTTT. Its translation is CASSSRLELFF.

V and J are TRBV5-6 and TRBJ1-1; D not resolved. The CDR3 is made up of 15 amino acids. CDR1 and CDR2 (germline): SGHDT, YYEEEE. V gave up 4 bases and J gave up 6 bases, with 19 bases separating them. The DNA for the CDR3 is TGTGCCAGCAGCCCCGCGGGCCCTCTCCGCGCTGAAGCTTTCTTT. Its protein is CASSPAGPLRAEAFF.

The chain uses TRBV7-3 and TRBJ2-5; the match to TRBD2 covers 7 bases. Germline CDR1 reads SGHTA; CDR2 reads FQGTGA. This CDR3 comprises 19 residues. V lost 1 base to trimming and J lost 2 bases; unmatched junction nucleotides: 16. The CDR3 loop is CASSLKGRGPRIPQETQYF. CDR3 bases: TGTGCCAGCAGCTTAAAAGGGAGGGGACCCAGGATACCTCAAGAGACCCAGTACTTC.

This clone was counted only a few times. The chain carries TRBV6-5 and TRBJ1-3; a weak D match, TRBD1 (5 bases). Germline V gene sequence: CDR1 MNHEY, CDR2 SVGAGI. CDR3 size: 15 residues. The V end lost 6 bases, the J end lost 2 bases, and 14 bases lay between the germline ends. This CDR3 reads CASRQTGPTGNTIYF. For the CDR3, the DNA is TGTGCCAGCAGACAAACAGGACCCACTGGAAACACCATATATTTT.

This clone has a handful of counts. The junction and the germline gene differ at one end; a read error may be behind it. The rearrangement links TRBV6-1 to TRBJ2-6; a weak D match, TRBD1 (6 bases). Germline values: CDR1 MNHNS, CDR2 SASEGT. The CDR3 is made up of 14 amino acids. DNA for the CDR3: TGTGCCAGCGGTGACAGGTCTGGGGCCAACGTCCTGACTTTC. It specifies CASGDRSGANVLTF.

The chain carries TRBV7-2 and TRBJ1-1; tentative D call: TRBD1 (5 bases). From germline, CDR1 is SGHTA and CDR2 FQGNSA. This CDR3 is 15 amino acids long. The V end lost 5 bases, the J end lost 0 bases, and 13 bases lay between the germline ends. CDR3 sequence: CASSPLGAMNTEAFF. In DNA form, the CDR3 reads TGTGCCAGCAGCCCCTTAGGGGCGATGAACACTGAAGCTTTCTTT. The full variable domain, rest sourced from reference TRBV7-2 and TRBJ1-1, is GAGVSQSPSNKVTEKGKDVELRCDPISGHTALYWYRQSLGQGLEFLIYFQGNSAPDKSGLPSDRFSAERTGGSVSTLTIQRTQQEDSAVYLCASSPLGAMNTEAFFGQGTRLTVV.